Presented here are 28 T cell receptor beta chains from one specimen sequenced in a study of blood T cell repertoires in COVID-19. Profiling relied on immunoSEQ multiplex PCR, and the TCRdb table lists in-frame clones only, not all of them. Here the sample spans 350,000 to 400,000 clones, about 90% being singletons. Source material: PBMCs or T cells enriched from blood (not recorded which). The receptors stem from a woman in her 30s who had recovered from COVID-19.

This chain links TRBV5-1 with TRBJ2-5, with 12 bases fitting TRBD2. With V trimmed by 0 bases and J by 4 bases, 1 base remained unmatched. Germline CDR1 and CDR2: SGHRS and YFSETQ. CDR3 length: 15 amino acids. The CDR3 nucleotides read TGCGCCAGCAGCTTGGAACTAGCGGGGGGAGAGACCCAGTACTTC. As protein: CASSLELAGGETQYF. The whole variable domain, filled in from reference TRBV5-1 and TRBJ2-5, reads KAGVTQTPRYLIKTRGQQVTLSCSPISGHRSVSWYQQTPGQGLQFLFEYFSETQRNKGNFPGRFSGRQFSNSRSEMNVSTLELGDSALYLCASSLELAGGETQYFGPGTRLLVL.

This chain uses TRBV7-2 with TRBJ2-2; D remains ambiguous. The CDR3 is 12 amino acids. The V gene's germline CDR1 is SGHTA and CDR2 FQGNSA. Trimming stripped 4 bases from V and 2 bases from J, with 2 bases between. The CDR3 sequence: CASSSNTGELFF. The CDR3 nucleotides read TGTGCCAGCAGCTCAAACACCGGGGAGCTGTTTTTT. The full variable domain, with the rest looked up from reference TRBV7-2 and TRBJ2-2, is GAGVSQSPSNKVTEKGKDVELRCDPISGHTALYWYRQSLGQGLEFLIYFQGNSAPDKSGLPSDRFSAERTGGSVSTLTIQRTQQEDSAVYLCASSSNTGELFFGEGSRLTVL.

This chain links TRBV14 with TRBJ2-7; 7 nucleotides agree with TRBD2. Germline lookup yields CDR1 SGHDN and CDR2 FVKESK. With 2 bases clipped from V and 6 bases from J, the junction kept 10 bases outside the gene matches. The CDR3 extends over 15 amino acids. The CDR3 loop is CASSQSGSGGREQYF. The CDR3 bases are TGTGCCAGCAGCCAATCGGGTTCGGGGGGACGCGAGCAGTACTTC.

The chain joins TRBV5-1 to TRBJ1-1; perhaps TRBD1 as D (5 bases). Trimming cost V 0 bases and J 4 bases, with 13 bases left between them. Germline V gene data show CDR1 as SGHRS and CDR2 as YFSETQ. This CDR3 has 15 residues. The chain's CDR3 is CASSLEAGSATEAFF. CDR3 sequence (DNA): TGCGCCAGCAGCTTGGAGGCAGGGTCGGCCACTGAAGCTTTCTTT.

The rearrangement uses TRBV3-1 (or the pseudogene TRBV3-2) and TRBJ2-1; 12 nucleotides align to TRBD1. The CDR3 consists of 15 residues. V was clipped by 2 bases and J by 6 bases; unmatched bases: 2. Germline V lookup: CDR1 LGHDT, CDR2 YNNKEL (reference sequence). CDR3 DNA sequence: TGTGCCAGCAGCCAACAGGGACAGGGGGCCAATGAGCAGTTCTTC. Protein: CASSQQGQGANEQFF.

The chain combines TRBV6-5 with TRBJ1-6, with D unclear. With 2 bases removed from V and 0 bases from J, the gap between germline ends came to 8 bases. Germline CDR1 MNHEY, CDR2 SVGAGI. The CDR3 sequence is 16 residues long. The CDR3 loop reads CASSYNSGSYNSPLHF. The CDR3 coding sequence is TGTGCCAGCAGTTACAATTCGGGCTCCTATAATTCACCCCTCCACTTT.

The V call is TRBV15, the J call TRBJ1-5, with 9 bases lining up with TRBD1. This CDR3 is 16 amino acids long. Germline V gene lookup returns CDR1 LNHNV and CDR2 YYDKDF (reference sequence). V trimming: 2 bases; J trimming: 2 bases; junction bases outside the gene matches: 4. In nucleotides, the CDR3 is TGTGCCACCAGCAGAACGGGACAGGGAGGCAATCAGCCCCAGCATTTT. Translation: CATSRTGQGGNQPQHF. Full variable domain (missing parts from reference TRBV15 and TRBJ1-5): DAMVIQNPRYQVTQFGKPVTLSCSQTLNHNVMYWYQQKSSQAPKLLFHYYDKDFNNEADTPDNFQSRRPNTSFCFLDIRSPGLGDTAMYLCATSRTGQGGNQPQHFGDGTRLSIL.

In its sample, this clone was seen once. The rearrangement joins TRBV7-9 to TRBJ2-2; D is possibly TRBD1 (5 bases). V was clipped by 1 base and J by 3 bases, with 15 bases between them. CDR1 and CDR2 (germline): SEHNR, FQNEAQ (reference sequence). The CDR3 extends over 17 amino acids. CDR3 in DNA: TGTGCCAGCAGCTTAGAATTCGGTATAGGGGACACCGGGGAGCTGTTTTTT. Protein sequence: CASSLEFGIGDTGELFF.

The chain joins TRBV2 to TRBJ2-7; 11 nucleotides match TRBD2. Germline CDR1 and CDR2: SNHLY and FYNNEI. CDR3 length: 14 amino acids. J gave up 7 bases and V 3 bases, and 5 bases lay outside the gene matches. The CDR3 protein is CASSDSLAGGEQYF. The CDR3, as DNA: TGTGCCAGCAGTGATAGCCTAGCGGGAGGTGAGCAGTACTTC.

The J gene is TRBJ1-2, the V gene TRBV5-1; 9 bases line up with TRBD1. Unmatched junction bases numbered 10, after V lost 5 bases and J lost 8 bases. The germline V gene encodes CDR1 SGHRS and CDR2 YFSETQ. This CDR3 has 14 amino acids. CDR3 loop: CASSFPDRGSGYTF. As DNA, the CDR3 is TGCGCCAGCAGTTTCCCGGACAGGGGAAGCGGCTACACCTTC.

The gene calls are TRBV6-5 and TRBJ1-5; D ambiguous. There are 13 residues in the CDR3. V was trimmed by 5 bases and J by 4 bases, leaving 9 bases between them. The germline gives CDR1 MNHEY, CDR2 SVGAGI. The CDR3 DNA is TGTGCCAGCAGTCCCGGGAGAAATCAGCCCCAGCATTTT. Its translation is CASSPGRNQPQHF.

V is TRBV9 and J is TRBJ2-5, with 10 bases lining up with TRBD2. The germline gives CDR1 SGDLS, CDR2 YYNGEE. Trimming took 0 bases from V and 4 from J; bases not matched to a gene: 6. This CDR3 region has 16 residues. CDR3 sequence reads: CASSVDQVAGGETQYF. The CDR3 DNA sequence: TGTGCCAGCAGCGTAGACCAGGTAGCGGGAGGAGAGACCCAGTACTTC.

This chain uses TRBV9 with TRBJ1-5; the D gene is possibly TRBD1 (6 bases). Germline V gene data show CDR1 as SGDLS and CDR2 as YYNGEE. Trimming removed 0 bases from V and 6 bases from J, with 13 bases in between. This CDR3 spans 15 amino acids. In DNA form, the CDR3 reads TGTGCCAGCAGCGTAGCTTGGGGGCCTGGTCAGCCCCAGCATTTT. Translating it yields CASSVAWGPGQPQHF.

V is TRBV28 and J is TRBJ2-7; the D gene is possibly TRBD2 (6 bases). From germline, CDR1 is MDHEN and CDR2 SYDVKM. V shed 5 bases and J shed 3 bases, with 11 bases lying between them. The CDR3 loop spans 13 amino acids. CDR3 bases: TGTGCCAGCAGTAGGGGACTGATCTACGAGCAGTACTTC. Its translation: CASSRGLIYEQYF.

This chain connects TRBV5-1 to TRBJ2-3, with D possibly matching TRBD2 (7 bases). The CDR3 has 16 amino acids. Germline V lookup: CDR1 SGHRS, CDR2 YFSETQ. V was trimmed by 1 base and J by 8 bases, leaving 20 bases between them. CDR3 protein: CASSLRGRGAPGTQYF. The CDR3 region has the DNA TGCGCCAGCAGCTTGAGGGGACGGGGGGCTCCGGGTACGCAGTATTTT.

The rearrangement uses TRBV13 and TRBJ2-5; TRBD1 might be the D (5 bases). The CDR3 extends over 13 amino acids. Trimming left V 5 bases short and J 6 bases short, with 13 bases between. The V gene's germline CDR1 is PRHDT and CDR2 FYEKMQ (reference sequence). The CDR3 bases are TGTGCCAGCAGCCAACCTAGGGGAAAGACCCAGTACTTC. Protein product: CASSQPRGKTQYF.

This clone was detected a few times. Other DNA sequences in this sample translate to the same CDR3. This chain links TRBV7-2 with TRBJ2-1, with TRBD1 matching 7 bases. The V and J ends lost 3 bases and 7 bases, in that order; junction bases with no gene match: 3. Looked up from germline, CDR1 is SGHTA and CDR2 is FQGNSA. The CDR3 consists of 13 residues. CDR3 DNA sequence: TGTGCCAGCAGCTTTGACAGGGCGAATGAGCAGTTCTTC. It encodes CASSFDRANEQFF.

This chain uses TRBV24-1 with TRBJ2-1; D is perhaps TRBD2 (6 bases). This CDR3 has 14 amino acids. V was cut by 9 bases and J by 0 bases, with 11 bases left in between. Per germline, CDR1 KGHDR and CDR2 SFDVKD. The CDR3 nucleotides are TGTGCCACCGCTGAGACTAGCTCCTACAATGAGCAGTTCTTC. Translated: CATAETSSYNEQFF.

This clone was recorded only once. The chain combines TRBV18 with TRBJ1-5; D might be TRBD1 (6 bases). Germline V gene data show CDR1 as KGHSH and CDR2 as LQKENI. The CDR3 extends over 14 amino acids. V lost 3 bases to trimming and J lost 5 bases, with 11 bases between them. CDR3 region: CASSPTGIDQPQHF. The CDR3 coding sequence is TGTGCCAGCTCACCTACAGGGATAGATCAGCCCCAGCATTTT.

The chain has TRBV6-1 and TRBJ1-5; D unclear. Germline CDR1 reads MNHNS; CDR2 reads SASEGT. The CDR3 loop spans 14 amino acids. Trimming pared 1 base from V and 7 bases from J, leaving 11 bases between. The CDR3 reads CASSEGPRRQPQHF. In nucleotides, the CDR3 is TGTGCCAGCAGTGAAGGACCTAGGAGACAGCCCCAGCATTTT.

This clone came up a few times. In nucleotides, the CDR3 is TGTGCCAGTAGTGGGGGGGGCTGGTTCTTC. Amino acid sequence: CASSGGGWFF. The chain links TRBV19 to TRBJ2-1; D perhaps matches TRBD2 (7 bases). Germline lookup yields CDR1 LNHDA and CDR2 SQIVND (reference sequence). The length of the CDR3 is 10 residues. V was clipped by 5 bases and J by 15 bases, with 11 bases between them.

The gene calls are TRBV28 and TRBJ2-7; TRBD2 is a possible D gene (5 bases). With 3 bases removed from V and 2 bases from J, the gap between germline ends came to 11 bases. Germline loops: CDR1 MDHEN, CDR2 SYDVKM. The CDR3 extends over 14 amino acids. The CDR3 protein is CASSLGAYPYEQYF. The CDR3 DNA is TGTGCCAGCAGTTTGGGAGCCTACCCCTACGAGCAGTACTTC.

CDR3 DNA sequence: TGTGCCAGCAGGGGCGACAGGGGAGAATACGAGCAGTACTTC. Its translation is CASRGDRGEYEQYF. V is TRBV25-1 and J is TRBJ2-7; 8 bases line up with TRBD1. Germline CDR1 reads MGHDK; CDR2 reads SYGVNS. Germline trimming cut 6 bases from V and 4 bases from J; bases unmatched to any gene: 8. This CDR3 is 14 amino acids long.

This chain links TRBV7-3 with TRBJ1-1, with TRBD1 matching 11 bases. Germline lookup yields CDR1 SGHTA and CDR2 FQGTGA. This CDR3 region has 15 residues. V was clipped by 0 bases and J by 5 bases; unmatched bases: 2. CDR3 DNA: TGTGCCAGCAGCTTAACAGGACAGGGGGCAACTGAAGCTTTCTTT. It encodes CASSLTGQGATEAFF.

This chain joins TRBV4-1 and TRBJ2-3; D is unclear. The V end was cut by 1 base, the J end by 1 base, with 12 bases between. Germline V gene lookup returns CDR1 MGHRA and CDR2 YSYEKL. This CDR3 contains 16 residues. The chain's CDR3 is CASSQAGPKGTDTQYF. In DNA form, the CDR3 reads TGCGCCAGCAGCCAAGCGGGTCCTAAGGGCACAGATACGCAGTATTTT.

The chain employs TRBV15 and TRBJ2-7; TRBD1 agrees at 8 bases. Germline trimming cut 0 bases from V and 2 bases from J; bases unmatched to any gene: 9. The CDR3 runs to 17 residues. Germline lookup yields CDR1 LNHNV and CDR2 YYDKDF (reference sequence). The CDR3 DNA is TGTGCCACCAGCAGAGATGACAGGGGACGTACCCCCTACGAGCAGTACTTC. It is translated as CATSRDDRGRTPYEQYF.

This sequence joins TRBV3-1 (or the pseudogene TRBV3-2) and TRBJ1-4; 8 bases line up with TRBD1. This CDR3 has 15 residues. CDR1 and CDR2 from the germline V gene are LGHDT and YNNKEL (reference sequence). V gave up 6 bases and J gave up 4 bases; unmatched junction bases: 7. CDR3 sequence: CASSRQGAFNEKLFF. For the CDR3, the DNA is TGTGCCAGCAGTCGCCAGGGGGCCTTTAATGAAAAACTGTTTTTT.

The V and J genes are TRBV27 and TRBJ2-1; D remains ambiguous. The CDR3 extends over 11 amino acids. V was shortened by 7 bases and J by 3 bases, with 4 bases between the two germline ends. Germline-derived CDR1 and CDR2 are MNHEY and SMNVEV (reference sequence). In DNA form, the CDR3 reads TGTGCCAGCACCCTCTACAATGAGCAGTTCTTC. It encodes CASTLYNEQFF.